This entry is about one TCR beta chain. The antigen is unknown. Primers: 60 Vbeta forward and 13 Jbeta reverse. Some clones are missing from TCRdb's copy, which holds only in-frame ones; the method was immunoSEQ multiplex PCR. The profile covers approximately 190,000 clones, with roughly 80% appearing a single time and 1.7% taken by the ten largest. This specimen comes from a study of cytomegalovirus exposure and HLA in healthy donors. Study background: Early released data comprised tens of millions of unique TCRs from HLA-typed donors. Within the Caucasian-associated ancestry cluster were around 81% of the approximately 400 genotyped donors. Study-wide points: CMV serostatus was the only recorded immune exposure for donors. In a later analysis, TCR beta V- and J-gene trimming was associated with a missense DCLRE1C variant.

Germline V CDR1 and CDR2: LNHDA, SQIVND (reference sequence). V lost 1 base to trimming and J lost 10 bases, with 13 bases between them. CDR3 size: 13 residues. Source material: PBMCs. This TCR derives from a woman aged 18 to 35 in good health and CMV-seronegative. V usage is TRBV19 and J usage is TRBJ1-1; the D is unclear. The CDR3 coding sequence is TGTGCCAGTAGTATAGGCGCCTCCCGAGCAGCTTTCTTT. It is translated as CASSIGASRAAFF. The variable domain in full, completed from reference TRBV19 and TRBJ1-1, reads DGGITQSPKYLFRKEGQNVTLSCEQNLNHDAMYWYRQDPGQGLRLIYYSQIVNDFQKGDIAEGYSVSREKKESFPLTVTSAQKNPTAFYLCASSIGASRAAFFGQGTRLTVV.